This T cell receptor (beta chain) came from a study of T cells in Graves' hyperthyroidism and ophthalmopathy. CDR1 is SGHAT, CDR2 FQNNGV, per germline. This CDR3 is 15 amino acids long. It was RNA transcripts that yielded the amplified TCR beta CDR3 regions. A set of HTBI primers served as the primers for a first-round RT-PCR of the TCR CDR3. TCRdb used MiXCR to reprocess the multiplex PCR reads, holding one entry per CDR3 protein. This sample has some 600,000 distinct CDR3 sequences, with 46% found just once. This sequence was found in a woman younger than 35 with Graves' hyperthyroidism. The sample comprised peripheral blood or thyroid tissue (not recorded which). V gene TRBV11-2 combines with J gene TRBJ2-5; TRBD2 matches at 14 bases. The DNA end favors TRBJ2-1, so the J call may be wrong. Here the CDR3 reads CASSPGTSGSFEQFF. The CDR3 DNA sequence: TGTGCCAGCAGCCCCGGGACTAGCGGGAGCTTTGAACAGTTCTTC.